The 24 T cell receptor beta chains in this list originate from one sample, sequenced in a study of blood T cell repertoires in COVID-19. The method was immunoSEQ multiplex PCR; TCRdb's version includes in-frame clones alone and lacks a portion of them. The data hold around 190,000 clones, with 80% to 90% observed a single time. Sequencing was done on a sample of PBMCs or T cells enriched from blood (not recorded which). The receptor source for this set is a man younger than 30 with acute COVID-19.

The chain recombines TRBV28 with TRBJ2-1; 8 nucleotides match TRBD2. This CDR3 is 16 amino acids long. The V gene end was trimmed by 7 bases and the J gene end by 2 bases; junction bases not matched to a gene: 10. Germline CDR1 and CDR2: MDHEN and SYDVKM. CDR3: CASISGTYATYNEQFF. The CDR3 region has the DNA TGTGCCAGCATTAGCGGGACCTACGCTACCTACAATGAGCAGTTCTTC.

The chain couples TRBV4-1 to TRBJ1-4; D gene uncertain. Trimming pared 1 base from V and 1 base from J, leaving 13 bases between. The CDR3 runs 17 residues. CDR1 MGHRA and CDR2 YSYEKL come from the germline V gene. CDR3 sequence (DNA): TGCGCCAGCAGCCAAGTCGGCGGGCTACTAACTAATGAAAAACTGTTTTTT. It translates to CASSQVGGLLTNEKLFF.

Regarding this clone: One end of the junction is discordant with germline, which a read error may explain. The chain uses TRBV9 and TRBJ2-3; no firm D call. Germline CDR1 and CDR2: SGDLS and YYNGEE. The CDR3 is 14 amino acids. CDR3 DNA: TGTGCCAGCAGCGTACGGTTTAGCACCGATACGCAGTATTTT. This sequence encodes CASSVRFSTDTQYF. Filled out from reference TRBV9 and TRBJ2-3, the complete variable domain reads DSGVTQTPKHLITATGQRVTLRCSPRSGDLSVYWYQQSLDQGLQFLIQYYNGEERAKGNILERFSAQQFPDLHSELNLSSLELGDSALYFCASSVRFSTDTQYFGPGTRLTVL.

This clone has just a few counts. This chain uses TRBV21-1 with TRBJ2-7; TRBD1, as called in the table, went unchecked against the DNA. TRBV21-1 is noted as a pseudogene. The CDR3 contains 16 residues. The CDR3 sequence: CASSKPSGTGSYEQYF. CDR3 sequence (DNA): TGTGCCAGCAGCAAACCTTCAGGGACAGGCTCCTACGAGCAGTACTTC.

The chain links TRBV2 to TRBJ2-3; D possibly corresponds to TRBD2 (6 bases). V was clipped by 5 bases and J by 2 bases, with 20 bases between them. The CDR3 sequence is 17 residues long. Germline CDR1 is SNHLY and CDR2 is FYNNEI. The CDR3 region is CASSSPGSNPFTDTQYF. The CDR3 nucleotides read TGTGCCAGCAGTTCCCCCGGGAGCAACCCTTTCACAGATACGCAGTATTTT.

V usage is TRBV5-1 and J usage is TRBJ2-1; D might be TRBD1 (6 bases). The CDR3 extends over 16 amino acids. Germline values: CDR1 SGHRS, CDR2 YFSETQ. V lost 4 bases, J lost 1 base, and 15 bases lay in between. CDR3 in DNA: TGCGCCAGCAGCCAGACCGGGACACTTTCCTACAATGAGCAGTTCTTC. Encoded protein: CASSQTGTLSYNEQFF.

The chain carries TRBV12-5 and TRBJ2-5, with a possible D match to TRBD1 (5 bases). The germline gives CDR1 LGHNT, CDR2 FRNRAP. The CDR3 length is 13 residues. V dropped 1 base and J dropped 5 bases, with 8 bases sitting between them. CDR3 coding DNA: TGTGCTAGTGGTTTGGGGTCAGGGGAGACCCAGTACTTC. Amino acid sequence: CASGLGSGETQYF.

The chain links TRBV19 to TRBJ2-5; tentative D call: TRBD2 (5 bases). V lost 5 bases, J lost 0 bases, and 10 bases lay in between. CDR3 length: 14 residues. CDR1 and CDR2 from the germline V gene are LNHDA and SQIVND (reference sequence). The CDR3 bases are TGTGCCAGTAGTCTCACGGGGAACCAAGAGACCCAGTACTTC. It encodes CASSLTGNQETQYF.

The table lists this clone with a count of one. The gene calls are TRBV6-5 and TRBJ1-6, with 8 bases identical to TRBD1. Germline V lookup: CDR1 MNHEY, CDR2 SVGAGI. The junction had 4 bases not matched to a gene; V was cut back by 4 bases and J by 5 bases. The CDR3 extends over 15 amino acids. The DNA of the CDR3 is TGTGCCAGCAGTTGGGGGACAGGAAATAATTCACCCCTCCACTTT. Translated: CASSWGTGNNSPLHF.

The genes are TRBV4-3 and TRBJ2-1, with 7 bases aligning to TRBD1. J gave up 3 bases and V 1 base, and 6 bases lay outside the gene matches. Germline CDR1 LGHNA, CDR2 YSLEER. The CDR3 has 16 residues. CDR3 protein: CASSQGPGGDYNEQFF. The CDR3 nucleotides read TGCGCCAGCAGCCAAGGTCCAGGGGGTGACTACAATGAGCAGTTCTTC.

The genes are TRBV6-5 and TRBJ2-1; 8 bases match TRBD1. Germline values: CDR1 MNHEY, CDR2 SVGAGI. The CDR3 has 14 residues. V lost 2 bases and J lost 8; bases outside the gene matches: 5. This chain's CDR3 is CASSYGAGGYEQFF. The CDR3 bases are TGTGCCAGCAGTTACGGGGCAGGGGGCTATGAGCAGTTCTTC.

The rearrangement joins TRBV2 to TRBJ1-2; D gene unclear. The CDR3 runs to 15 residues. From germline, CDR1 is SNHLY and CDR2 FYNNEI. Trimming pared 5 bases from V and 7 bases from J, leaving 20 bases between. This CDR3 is CASSSDRENNRGYTF. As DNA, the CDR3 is TGTGCCAGCAGTTCAGACCGGGAGAATAACCGTGGCTACACCTTC.

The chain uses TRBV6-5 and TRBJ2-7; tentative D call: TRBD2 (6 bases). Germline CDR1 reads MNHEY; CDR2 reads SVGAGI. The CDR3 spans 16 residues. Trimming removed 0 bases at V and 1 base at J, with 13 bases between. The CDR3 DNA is TGTGCCAGCAGTTACTCGAGTACGGGAGCATCCTACGAGCAGTACTTC. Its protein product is CASSYSSTGASYEQYF.

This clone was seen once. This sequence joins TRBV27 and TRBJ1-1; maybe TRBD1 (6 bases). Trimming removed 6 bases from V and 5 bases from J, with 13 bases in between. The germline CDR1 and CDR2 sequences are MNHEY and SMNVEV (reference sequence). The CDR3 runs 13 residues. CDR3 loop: CASRILGQTEAFF. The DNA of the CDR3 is TGTGCCAGCAGGATCCTGGGACAAACTGAAGCTTTCTTT.

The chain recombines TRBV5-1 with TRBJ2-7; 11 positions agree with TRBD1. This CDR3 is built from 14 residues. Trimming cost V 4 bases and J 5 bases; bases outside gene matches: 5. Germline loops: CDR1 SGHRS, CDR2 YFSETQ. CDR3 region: CASSVGQGEDEQYF. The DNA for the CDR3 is TGCGCCAGCAGCGTGGGACAGGGGGAGGACGAGCAGTACTTC.

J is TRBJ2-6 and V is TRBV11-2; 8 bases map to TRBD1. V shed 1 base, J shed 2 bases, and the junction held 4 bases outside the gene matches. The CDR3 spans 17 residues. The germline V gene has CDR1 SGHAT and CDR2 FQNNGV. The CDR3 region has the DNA TGTGCCAGCAGCTTAGTCCAGGGGGCGGCTGGGGCCAACGTCCTGACTTTC. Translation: CASSLVQGAAGANVLTF. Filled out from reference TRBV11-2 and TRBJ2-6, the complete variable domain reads EAGVAQSPRYKIIEKRQSVAFWCNPISGHATLYWYQQILGQGPKLLIQFQNNGVVDDSQLPKDRFSAERLKGVDSTLKIQPAKLEDSAVYLCASSLVQGAAGANVLTFGAGSRLTVL.

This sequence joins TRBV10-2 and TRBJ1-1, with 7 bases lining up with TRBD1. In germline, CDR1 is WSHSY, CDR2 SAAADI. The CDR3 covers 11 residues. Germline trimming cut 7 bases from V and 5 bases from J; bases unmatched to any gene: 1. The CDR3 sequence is CASTDRTEAFF. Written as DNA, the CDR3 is TGCGCCAGCACGGACAGGACTGAAGCTTTCTTT.

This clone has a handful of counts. As DNA, the CDR3 is TGTGCCAGCAGCCAAGATACAGGGTCTAACTATGGCTACACCTTC. Translated: CASSQDTGSNYGYTF. The chain has TRBV3-1 (or the pseudogene TRBV3-2) and TRBJ1-2; a weak D match, TRBD1 (6 bases). The V and J ends lost 0 bases and 0 bases respectively, with 8 bases between them. Germline CDR1 reads LGHDT; CDR2 reads YNNKEL (reference sequence). This CDR3 has 15 amino acids.

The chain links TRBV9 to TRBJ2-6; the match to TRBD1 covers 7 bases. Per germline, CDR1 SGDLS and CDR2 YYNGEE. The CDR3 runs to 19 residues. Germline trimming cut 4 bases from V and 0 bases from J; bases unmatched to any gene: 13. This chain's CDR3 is CASSWADRTGSSGANVLTF. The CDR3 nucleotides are TGTGCCAGCAGCTGGGCGGATAGGACAGGAAGCTCTGGGGCCAACGTCCTGACTTTC.

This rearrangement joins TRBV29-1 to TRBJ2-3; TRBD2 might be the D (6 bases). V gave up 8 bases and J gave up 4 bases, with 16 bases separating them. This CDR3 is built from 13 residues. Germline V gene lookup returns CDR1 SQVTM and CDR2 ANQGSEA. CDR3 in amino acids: CSPLGGDADTQYF. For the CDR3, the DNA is TGCAGCCCCCTCGGCGGGGACGCAGATACGCAGTATTTT.

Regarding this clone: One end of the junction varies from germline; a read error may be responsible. CDR3 region: CSVRQDSEAFF. The CDR3 DNA sequence: TGCAGTGTTAGACAGGACAGTGAAGCTTTCTTT. This chain joins TRBV20-1 and TRBJ1-1; perhaps TRBD1 as D (6 bases). The CDR3 length is 11 residues. CDR1 and CDR2 (germline): DFQATT, SNEGSKA (reference sequence).

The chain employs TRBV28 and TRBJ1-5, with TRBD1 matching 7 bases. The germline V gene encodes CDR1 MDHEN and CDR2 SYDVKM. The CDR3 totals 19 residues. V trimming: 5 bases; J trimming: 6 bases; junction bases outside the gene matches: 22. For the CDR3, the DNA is TGTGCCAGCAGTCCCCACCCCTTCGCGACAGGGAGTAAAGGTCAGCCCCAGCATTTT. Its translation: CASSPHPFATGSKGQPQHF.

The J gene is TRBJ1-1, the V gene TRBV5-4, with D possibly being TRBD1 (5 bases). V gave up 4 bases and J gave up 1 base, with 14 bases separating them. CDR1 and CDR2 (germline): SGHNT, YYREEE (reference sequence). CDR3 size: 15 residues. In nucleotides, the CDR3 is TGTGCCAGCAGCCACACCGGGACTGGGAACACTGAAGCTTTCTTT. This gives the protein CASSHTGTGNTEAFF. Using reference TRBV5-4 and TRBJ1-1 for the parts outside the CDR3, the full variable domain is ETGVTQSPTHLIKTRGQQVTLRCSSQSGHNTVSWYQQALGQGPQFIFQYYREEENGRGNFPPRFSGLQFPNYSSELNVNALELDDSALYLCASSHTGTGNTEAFFGQGTRLTVV.

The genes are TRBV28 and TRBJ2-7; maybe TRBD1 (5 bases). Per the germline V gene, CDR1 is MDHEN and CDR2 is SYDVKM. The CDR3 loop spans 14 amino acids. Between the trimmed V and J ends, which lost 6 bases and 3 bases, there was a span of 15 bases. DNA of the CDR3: TGTGCCAGCAGCCCCCTGACAGTTAGCTACGAGCAGTACTTC. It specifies CASSPLTVSYEQYF. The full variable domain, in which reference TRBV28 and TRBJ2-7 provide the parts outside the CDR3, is DVKVTQSSRYLVKRTGEKVFLECVQDMDHENMFWYRQDPGLGLRLIYFSYDVKMKEKGDIPEGYSVSREKKERFSLILESASTNQTSMYLCASSPLTVSYEQYFGPGTRLTVT.